This T cell receptor (beta chain) was recorded in a study of CD8+ T cells in alopecia areata. In the study overall: Twice a day, 5 to 10 mg of oral tofacitinib was administered to treated patients. Study results and limitations: Patients shared TCRs less clearly than mice did, possibly for HLA-related reasons. Alphabeta T cells residing in normal skin are also sequenced in scalp samples. More clonal than normal scalp was lesional scalp, particularly alopecia totalis/universalis.

Punch biopsies of lesional scalp, plus peripheral blood, were taken from alopecia areata patients. Note on this clone: Its antigen remains unknown.

Trimming removed 5 bases at V and 5 bases at J, with 24 bases between. CDR1 and CDR2 (germline): SGHAT, FQNNGV. This CDR3 is built from 18 residues. RNA extraction was followed by reverse transcription into cDNA, which acted as the sequencing template. The data were produced by immunoSEQ multiplex PCR, yet TCRdb's version contains in-frame clones alone and is incomplete. The sample has some 15,000 clones, about three fifths seen once. V gene TRBV11-2 combines with J gene TRBJ2-2, with D possibly being TRBD2 (7 bases). The specimen was skin. The sequence was obtained from a human donor with alopecia areata. Here the CDR3 reads CASSGRGTSRGGTGELFF. The CDR3 region has the DNA TGTGCCAGCAGCGGGAGGGGGACCAGCCGCGGGGGAACCGGGGAGCTGTTTTTT.